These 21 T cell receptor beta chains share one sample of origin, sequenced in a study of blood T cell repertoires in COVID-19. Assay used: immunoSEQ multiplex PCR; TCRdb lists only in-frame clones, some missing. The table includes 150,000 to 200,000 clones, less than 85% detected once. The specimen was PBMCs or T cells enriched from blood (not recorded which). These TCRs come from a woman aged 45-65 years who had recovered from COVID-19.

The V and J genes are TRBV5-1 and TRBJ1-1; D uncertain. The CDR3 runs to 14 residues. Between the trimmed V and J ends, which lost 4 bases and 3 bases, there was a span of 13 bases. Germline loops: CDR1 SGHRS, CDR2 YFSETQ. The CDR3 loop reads CASSRAQRDTEAFF. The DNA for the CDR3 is TGCGCCAGCAGCCGGGCACAGAGGGACACTGAAGCTTTCTTT.

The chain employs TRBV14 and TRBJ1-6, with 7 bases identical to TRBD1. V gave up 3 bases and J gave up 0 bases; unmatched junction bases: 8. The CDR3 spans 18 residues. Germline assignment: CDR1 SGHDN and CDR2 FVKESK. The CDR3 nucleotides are TGTGCCAGCAGCCATCCCTCGGGGACAGCCTCCTATAATTCACCCCTCCACTTT. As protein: CASSHPSGTASYNSPLHF. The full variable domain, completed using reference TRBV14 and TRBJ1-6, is EAGVTQFPSHSVIEKGQTVTLRCDPISGHDNLYWYRRVMGKEIKFLLHFVKESKQDESGMPNNRFLAERTGGTYSTLKVQPAELEDSGVYFCASSHPSGTASYNSPLHFGNGTRLTVT.

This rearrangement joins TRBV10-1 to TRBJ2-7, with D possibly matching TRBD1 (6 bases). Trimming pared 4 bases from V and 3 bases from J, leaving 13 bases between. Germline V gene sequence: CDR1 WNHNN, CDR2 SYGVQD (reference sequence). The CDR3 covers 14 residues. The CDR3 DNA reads TGCGCCAGCAGTGTGGGACACATGATCTACGAGCAGTACGTC. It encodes CASSVGHMIYEQYV.

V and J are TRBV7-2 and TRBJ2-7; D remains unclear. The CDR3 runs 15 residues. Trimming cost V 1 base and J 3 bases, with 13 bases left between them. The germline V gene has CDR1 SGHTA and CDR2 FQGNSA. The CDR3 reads CASSLGSEVGYEQYV. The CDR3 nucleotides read TGTGCCAGCAGCTTAGGTTCAGAGGTAGGCTACGAGCAGTACGTC.

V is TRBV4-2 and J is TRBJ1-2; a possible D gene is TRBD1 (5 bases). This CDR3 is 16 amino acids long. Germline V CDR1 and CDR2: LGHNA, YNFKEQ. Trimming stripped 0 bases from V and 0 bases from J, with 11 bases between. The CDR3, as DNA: TGTGCCAGCAGCCAAGATGGGGCAGGGTCTAACTATGGCTACACCTTC. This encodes CASSQDGAGSNYGYTF.

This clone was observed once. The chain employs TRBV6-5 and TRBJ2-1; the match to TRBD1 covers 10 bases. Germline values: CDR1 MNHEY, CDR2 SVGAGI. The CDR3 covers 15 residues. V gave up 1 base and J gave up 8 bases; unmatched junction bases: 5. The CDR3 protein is CASSYLRQGADEQFF. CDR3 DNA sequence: TGTGCCAGCAGTTACTTACGACAGGGGGCGGATGAGCAGTTCTTC.

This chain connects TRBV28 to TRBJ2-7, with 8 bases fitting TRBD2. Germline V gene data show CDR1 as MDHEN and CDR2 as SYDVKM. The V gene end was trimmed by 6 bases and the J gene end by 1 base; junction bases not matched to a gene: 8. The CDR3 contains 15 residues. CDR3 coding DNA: TGTGCCAGCAGACCGGGACTAGACGGGTCCTACGAGCAGTACGTC. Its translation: CASRPGLDGSYEQYV.

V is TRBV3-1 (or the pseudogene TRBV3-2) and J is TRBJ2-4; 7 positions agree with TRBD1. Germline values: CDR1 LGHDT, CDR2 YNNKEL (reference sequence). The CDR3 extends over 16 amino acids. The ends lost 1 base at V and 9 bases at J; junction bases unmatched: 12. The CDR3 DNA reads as TGTGCCAGCAGCCAAGCAGTAGGGGGCGCAGGGGCCATTCAGTACTTC. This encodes CASSQAVGGAGAIQYF.

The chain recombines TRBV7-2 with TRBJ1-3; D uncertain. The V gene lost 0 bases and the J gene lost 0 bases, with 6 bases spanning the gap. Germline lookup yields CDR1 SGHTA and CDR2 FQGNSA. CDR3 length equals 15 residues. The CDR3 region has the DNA TGTGCCAGCAGCTTAGCGGGCAACTCTGGAAACACCATATATTTT. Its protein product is CASSLAGNSGNTIYF.

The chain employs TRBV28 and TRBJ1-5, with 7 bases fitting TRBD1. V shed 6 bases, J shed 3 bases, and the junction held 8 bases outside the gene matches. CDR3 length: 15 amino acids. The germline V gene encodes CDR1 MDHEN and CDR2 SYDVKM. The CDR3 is CASRAQTGNNQPQHF. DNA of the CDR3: TGTGCCAGCAGGGCCCAGACAGGGAACAATCAGCCCCAGCATTTT.

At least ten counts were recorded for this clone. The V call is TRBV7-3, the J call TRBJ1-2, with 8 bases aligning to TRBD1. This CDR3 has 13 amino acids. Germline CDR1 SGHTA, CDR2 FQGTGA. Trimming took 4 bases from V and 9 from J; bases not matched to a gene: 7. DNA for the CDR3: TGTGCCAGCAGCTACGGACAGGGCGAAAGCTACACCTTC. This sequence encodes CASSYGQGESYTF.

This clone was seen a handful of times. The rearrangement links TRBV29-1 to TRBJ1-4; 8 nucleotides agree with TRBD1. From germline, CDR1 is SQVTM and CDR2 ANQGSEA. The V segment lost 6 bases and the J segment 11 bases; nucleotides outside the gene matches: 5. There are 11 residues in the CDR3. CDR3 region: CSVSDRDKLFF. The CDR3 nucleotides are TGCAGCGTCTCGGACAGGGACAAACTGTTTTTT.

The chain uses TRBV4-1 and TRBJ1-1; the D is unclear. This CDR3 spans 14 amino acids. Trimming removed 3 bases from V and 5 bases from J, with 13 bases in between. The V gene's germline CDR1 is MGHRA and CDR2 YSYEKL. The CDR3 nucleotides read TGCGCCAGCAGCCAGCTAGAGGGAAGGACTGAAGCTTTCTTT. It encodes CASSQLEGRTEAFF.

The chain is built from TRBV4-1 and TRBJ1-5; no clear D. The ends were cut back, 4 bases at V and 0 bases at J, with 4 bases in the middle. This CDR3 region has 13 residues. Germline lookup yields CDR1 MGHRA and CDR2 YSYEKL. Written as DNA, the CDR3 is TGCGCCAGCAGCCCCTTTAGCAATCAGCCCCAGCATTTT. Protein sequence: CASSPFSNQPQHF.

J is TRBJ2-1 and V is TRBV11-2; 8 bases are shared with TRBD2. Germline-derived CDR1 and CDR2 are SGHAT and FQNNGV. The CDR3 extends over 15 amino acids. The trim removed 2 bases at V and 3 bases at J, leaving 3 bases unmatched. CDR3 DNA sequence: TGTGCCAGCAGCTTACAGGCGGGGGGCTACAATGAGCAGTTCTTC. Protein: CASSLQAGGYNEQFF.

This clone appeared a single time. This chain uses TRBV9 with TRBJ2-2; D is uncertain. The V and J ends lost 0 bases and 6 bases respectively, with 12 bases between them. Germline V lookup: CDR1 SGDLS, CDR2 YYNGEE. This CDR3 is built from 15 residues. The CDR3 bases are TGTGCCAGCAGCGTAGAGCTTACCAACGCCGGGGAGCTGTTTTTT. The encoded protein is CASSVELTNAGELFF.

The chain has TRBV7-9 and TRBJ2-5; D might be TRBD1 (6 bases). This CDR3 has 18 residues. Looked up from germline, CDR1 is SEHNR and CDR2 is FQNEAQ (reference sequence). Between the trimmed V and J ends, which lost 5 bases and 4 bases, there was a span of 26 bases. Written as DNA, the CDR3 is TGTGCCAGCAGCGTAAGGAGCTCCGGGACCGTAGGGGGAGAGACCCAGTACTTC. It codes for CASSVRSSGTVGGETQYF.

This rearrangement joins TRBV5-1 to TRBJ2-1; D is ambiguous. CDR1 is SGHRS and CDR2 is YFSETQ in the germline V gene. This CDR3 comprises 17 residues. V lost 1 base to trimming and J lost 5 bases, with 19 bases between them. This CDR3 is CASSLIAGPLPNNEQFF. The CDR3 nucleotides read TGCGCCAGCAGCTTGATCGCAGGCCCGCTTCCTAACAATGAGCAGTTCTTC.

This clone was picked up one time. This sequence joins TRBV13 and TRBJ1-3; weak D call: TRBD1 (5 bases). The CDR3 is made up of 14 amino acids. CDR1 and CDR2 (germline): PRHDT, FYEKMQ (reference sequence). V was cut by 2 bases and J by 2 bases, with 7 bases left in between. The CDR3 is CASSLSRAGNTIYF. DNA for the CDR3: TGTGCCAGCAGCTTAAGCAGGGCTGGAAACACCATATATTTT.

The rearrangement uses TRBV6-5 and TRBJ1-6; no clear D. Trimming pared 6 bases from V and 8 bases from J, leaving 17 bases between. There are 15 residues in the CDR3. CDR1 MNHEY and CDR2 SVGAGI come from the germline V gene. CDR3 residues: CASRSQLPLYSPLHF. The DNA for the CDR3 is TGTGCCAGCAGATCACAGCTGCCGTTATATTCACCCCTCCACTTT.

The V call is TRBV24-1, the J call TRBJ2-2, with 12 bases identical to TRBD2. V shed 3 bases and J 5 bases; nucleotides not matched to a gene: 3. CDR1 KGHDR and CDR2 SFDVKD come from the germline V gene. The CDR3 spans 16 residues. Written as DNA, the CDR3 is TGTGCCACCAGTGATCGCACTAGCGGGGGGACCGGGGAGCTGTTTTTT. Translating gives CATSDRTSGGTGELFF.